This is a list of T cell receptor beta chains from one sample in a study of blood T cell repertoires in COVID-19. The assay was immunoSEQ multiplex PCR, and TCRdb's table has in-frame clones only and misses some. This sample has about 100,000 clones, with around 85% found just once. Specimen: peripheral blood. Source of these receptors: a man aged 55 to 69 with acute or convalescent COVID-19. CDR3s leave out the opening cysteine and the closing phenylalanine or tryptophan.

TRBV7-2	TRBJ1-2	ASSQQDRGYGYT
TRBV6-2/TRBV6-3	TRBJ2-7	ASSYSEREGLEQY
TRBV11-3	TRBJ2-1	ASSSGVGAYNEQF
TRBV28	TRBJ1-5	ASSLNTYQPQH
TRBV7-2	TRBJ2-1	ASSSPPGSGRFGEQF
TRBV5-4	TRBJ2-5	ASSLRDRETQY
TRBV5-6	TRBJ2-7	ASSFFTTNEQY
TRBV2	TRBJ1-2	ASSASNYGYT
TRBV7-2	TRBJ1-5	ASSLAGARNQPQH
TRBV27	TRBJ2-2	ASSLLGTNTGELF
TRBV20-1	TRBJ1-6	SASLQDNSPLH
TRBV18	TRBJ1-1	ASSPSTGVNTEAF
TRBV6-5	TRBJ2-3	ASSYANSQGLNTQY
TRBV6-5	TRBJ2-3	ASSPTSGRLY
TRBV15	TRBJ1-1	ATSPQGYAEAF
TRBV7-2	TRBJ2-7	ASSPSGTGSLEQY
TRBV6-2/TRBV6-3	TRBJ1-1	ASSSDFNTEAF
TRBV2	TRBJ1-1	ASSVRQGGEAF
TRBV9	TRBJ1-6	ASSGQANHSPLH
TRBV6-2/TRBV6-3	TRBJ2-3	ASSYRPSGRIADTQY